One and the same sample provided the 27 T cell receptor beta chains below, sequenced in a study of PD-1 blockade in classical Hodgkin lymphoma. Assay used: immunoSEQ multiplex PCR; TCRdb lists only in-frame clones, some missing. The sample has about 23,000 clones, roughly 90% seen once. The time point was: newly diagnosed, previously untreated cHL patient sample. The CD4+ T cells used were purified from thawed PBMCs through magnetic negative selection. Specimen: CD4+ T cells from blood. These TCRs come from a human donor with classical Hodgkin lymphoma.

This chain uses TRBV19 with TRBJ1-4; 7 positions agree with TRBD1. CDR3 length equals 18 residues. The germline CDR1 and CDR2 sequences are LNHDA and SQIVND (reference sequence). The J segment lost 0 bases and the V segment lost 7 bases, leaving 14 bases of the junction unmatched. The CDR3 sequence: CASTRPRTGPTTNEKLFF. Here the CDR3 DNA reads TGTGCCAGTACAAGACCCAGGACAGGACCGACAACTAATGAAAAACTGTTTTTT.

The V and J genes are TRBV6-5 and TRBJ1-5; D call uncertain. Trimming pared 5 bases from V and 6 bases from J, leaving 14 bases between. The germline V gene encodes CDR1 MNHEY and CDR2 SVGAGI. The CDR3 length is 14 residues. CDR3 region: CASSPRTRSQPQHF. The CDR3 nucleotides read TGTGCCAGCAGTCCACGGACTAGAAGTCAGCCCCAGCATTTT.

The chain is built from TRBV4-2 and TRBJ2-4; the D call may be TRBD1 or TRBD2 (5 bases each). Trimming pared 9 bases from V and 7 bases from J, leaving 16 bases between. Germline V lookup: CDR1 LGHNA, CDR2 YNFKEQ. The CDR3 is made up of 13 amino acids. The DNA of the CDR3 is TGTGCCAGTGATAACGGGGACGAGAACATTCAGTACTTC. It yields the protein CASDNGDENIQYF.

CDR3 sequence (DNA): TGCGCCAGCAGCTTGCCCGGGACAGGGGGCGGGGAAGAGACCCAGTACTTC. Residues: CASSLPGTGGGEETQYF. The chain couples TRBV5-1 to TRBJ2-5; 12 bases map to TRBD1. From germline, CDR1 is SGHRS and CDR2 YFSETQ. Losses at the gene ends were 1 base for V and 3 bases for J; bases not matched to a gene: 7. This CDR3 spans 17 amino acids.

For the CDR3, the DNA is TGCGCCAGCAGCTGGACCGGGCCGGCTGAAGCTTTCTTT. This codes for CASSWTGPAEAFF. The rearrangement joins TRBV5-1 to TRBJ1-1; D call uncertain. The CDR3 extends over 13 amino acids. Trimming removed 3 bases from V and 6 bases from J, with 12 bases in between. Germline CDR1 SGHRS, CDR2 YFSETQ. Combining the CDR3 with reference TRBV5-1 and TRBJ1-1 gives the whole variable domain KAGVTQTPRYLIKTRGQQVTLSCSPISGHRSVSWYQQTPGQGLQFLFEYFSETQRNKGNFPGRFSGRQFSNSRSEMNVSTLELGDSALYLCASSWTGPAEAFFGQGTRLTVV.

The chain joins TRBV18 to TRBJ2-3; TRBD2 matches at 9 bases. The CDR3 sequence is 16 residues long. The germline CDR1 and CDR2 sequences are KGHSH and LQKENI. V lost 0 bases, J lost 4 bases, and 5 bases stayed unmatched. The CDR3 loop is CASSPPGTSYADTQYF. DNA of the CDR3: TGTGCCAGCTCACCACCCGGGACTAGCTACGCAGATACGCAGTATTTT.

The chain is built from TRBV5-1 and TRBJ2-3; a weak D match, TRBD2 (5 bases). The V gene lost 0 bases and the J gene lost 3 bases, with 8 bases spanning the gap. Looked up from germline, CDR1 is SGHRS and CDR2 is YFSETQ. The CDR3 is 14 amino acids. CDR3 sequence reads: CASSLVGVTDTQYF. The CDR3 DNA reads as TGCGCCAGCAGCTTGGTCGGGGTGACAGATACGCAGTATTTT.

The rearrangement links TRBV5-1 to TRBJ2-7; 8 bases fit TRBD1. The CDR3 loop spans 14 amino acids. Losses at the gene ends were 4 bases for V and 3 bases for J; bases not matched to a gene: 6. Germline CDR1 is SGHRS and CDR2 is YFSETQ. The CDR3 region has the DNA TGCGCCAGCAGCCAGCAGGGGGCTGTCTACGAGCAGTACTTC. This sequence encodes CASSQQGAVYEQYF.

The chain employs TRBV6-1 and TRBJ1-5, with D perhaps TRBD1 (5 bases). CDR1 MNHNS and CDR2 SASEGT come from the germline V gene. This CDR3 is built from 16 residues. The V and J ends lost 3 bases and 0 bases respectively, with 12 bases between them. The CDR3 sequence: CASSDRDVYSNQPQHF. DNA of the CDR3: TGTGCCAGCAGTGACCGGGACGTCTATAGCAATCAGCCCCAGCATTTT.

The V call is TRBV5-4, the J call TRBJ1-4; D gene ambiguous. V lost 4 bases, J lost 6 bases, and 16 bases lay in between. Germline V lookup: CDR1 SGHNT, CDR2 YYREEE (reference sequence). The CDR3 is 15 residues long. CDR3 DNA: TGTGCCAGCAGCCCTGGACCAATCGAGGATGAAAAACTGTTTTTT. It translates to CASSPGPIEDEKLFF. Together with reference TRBV5-4 and TRBJ1-4, the CDR3 gives the full variable domain: ETGVTQSPTHLIKTRGQQVTLRCSSQSGHNTVSWYQQALGQGPQFIFQYYREEENGRGNFPPRFSGLQFPNYSSELNVNALELDDSALYLCASSPGPIEDEKLFFGSGTQLSVL.

The V gene is TRBV5-1, the J gene TRBJ2-7; TRBD2 matches at 8 bases. CDR3 length: 15 residues. V shed 0 bases and J 6 bases; nucleotides not matched to a gene: 8. Germline CDR1 is SGHRS and CDR2 is YFSETQ. The DNA for the CDR3 is TGCGCCAGCAGCTTGGGGACTAGCTCGGAGGGCGAGCAGTACTTC. Translated, it gives CASSLGTSSEGEQYF.

The chain has TRBV7-8 and TRBJ1-1; D not certain. V was shortened by 2 bases and J by 1 base, with 5 bases between the two germline ends. Germline CDR1 SGHVS, CDR2 FQNEAQ. CDR3 length: 13 residues. In nucleotides, the CDR3 is TGTGCCAGCAGCTTATTATCGAACACTGAAGCTTTCTTT. Its translation is CASSLLSNTEAFF.

This chain links TRBV6-1 with TRBJ1-2, with D possibly TRBD1 on 5 matching bases. V was clipped by 6 bases and J by 8 bases, with 16 bases between them. Germline CDR1 is MNHNS and CDR2 is SASEGT. The CDR3 length is 13 residues. CDR3 loop: CASRETGTRGYTF. CDR3 sequence (DNA): TGTGCCAGCAGGGAAACAGGAACTCGCGGCTACACCTTC.

The J gene is TRBJ2-5, the V gene TRBV9; no firm D call. Germline lookup yields CDR1 SGDLS and CDR2 YYNGEE. The CDR3 extends over 14 amino acids. Trimming removed 1 base at V and 2 bases at J, with 9 bases between. The DNA for the CDR3 is TGTGCCAGCAGCGTAAAGGAGCCTCAAGAGACCCAGTACTTC. Protein: CASSVKEPQETQYF.

The V call is TRBV6-1, the J call TRBJ2-7; 7 bases map to TRBD1. Germline V CDR1 and CDR2: MNHNS, SASEGT. Losses at the gene ends were 1 base for V and 7 bases for J; bases not matched to a gene: 7. The CDR3 consists of 14 residues. CDR3 amino acids: CASSEVGDSFEQYF. The DNA of the CDR3 is TGTGCCAGCAGTGAAGTCGGGGACAGTTTTGAGCAGTACTTC.

The sample holds one count of this clone. V usage is TRBV4-3 and J usage is TRBJ1-2; no firm D call. The ends were cut back, 5 bases at V and 5 bases at J, with 6 bases in the middle. CDR3 size: 11 residues. The germline V gene encodes CDR1 LGHNA and CDR2 YSLEER. CDR3 in amino acids: CASSASYGYTF. The CDR3 nucleotides are TGCGCCAGCAGCGCCAGTTATGGCTACACCTTC.

The V gene is TRBV5-1, the J gene TRBJ2-7; D is unclear. Germline V gives CDR1 SGHRS, CDR2 YFSETQ. Trimming shortened V by 0 bases and J by 3 bases, and 7 bases separated the two germline ends. The CDR3 has 13 residues. The DNA for the CDR3 is TGCGCCAGCAGCTTGGTTCAGGACTACGAGCAGTACTTC. Encoded protein: CASSLVQDYEQYF.

The CDR3 bases are TGTGCCAGCACCGTGAGGGGGGGCGGCAACTATGGCTACACCTTC. It specifies CASTVRGGGNYGYTF. The chain is built from TRBV5-4 and TRBJ1-2, with a weak D call TRBD1 (6 bases). Deletions cut 6 bases from V and 2 bases from J, with 17 bases between. The CDR3 has 15 amino acids. Per the germline V gene, CDR1 is SGHNT and CDR2 is YYREEE (reference sequence).

The V call is TRBV7-2, the J call TRBJ2-7; 9 bases align to TRBD1. Germline V CDR1 and CDR2: SGHTA, FQGNSA. The V gene end was trimmed by 6 bases and the J gene end by 3 bases; junction bases not matched to a gene: 3. This CDR3 has 13 residues. The CDR3 spells CASRRTGVYEQYF. Here the CDR3 DNA reads TGTGCCAGCAGACGGACAGGGGTCTACGAGCAGTACTTC.

This CDR3 reads CASSLGAALLAKNIQYF. CDR3 nucleotides: TGTGCCAGCAGTTTAGGGGCGGCCCTACTAGCCAAAAACATTCAGTACTTC. The rearrangement uses TRBV28 and TRBJ2-4, with D maybe TRBD1 (5 bases). CDR1 MDHEN and CDR2 SYDVKM come from the germline V gene. The CDR3 sequence is 17 residues long. Trimming stripped 2 bases from V and 0 bases from J, with 14 bases between.

V and J are TRBV5-4 and TRBJ2-5; 9 bases line up with TRBD2. Looked up from germline, CDR1 is SGHNT and CDR2 is YYREEE (reference sequence). V shed 4 bases and J 2 bases; nucleotides not matched to a gene: 6. The CDR3 length is 15 residues. CDR3 sequence reads: CASSPLSGGQETQYF. Written as DNA, the CDR3 is TGTGCCAGCAGCCCATTGAGCGGGGGGCAAGAGACCCAGTACTTC.

This clone was seen just once. The V gene is TRBV13, the J gene TRBJ1-1; the D is unclear. The CDR3 extends over 11 amino acids. V gave up 4 bases and J gave up 1 base, with 1 base separating them. Germline V gene data show CDR1 as PRHDT and CDR2 as FYEKMQ (reference sequence). The CDR3 DNA sequence: TGTGCCAGCAGCTCGAACACTGAAGCTTTCTTT. Translated: CASSSNTEAFF.

V is TRBV9 and J is TRBJ1-5, with no clear D. In germline, CDR1 is SGDLS, CDR2 YYNGEE. Trimming left V 1 base short and J 3 bases short, with 11 bases between. This CDR3 region has 15 residues. CDR3 sequence (DNA): TGTGCCAGCAGCGTAATGGCAGACCCCAATCAGCCCCAGCATTTT. Translated, it gives CASSVMADPNQPQHF.

J is TRBJ2-3 and V is TRBV27, with 7 bases that match TRBD1. The trim removed 6 bases at V and 2 bases at J, leaving 8 bases unmatched. The CDR3 covers 15 residues. Germline CDR1 reads MNHEY; CDR2 reads SMNVEV (reference sequence). Written as DNA, the CDR3 is TGTGCCAGCAGAGGTATGGACAGGTACACAGATACGCAGTATTTT. Translating it yields CASRGMDRYTDTQYF.

The CDR3 DNA reads as TGTGCCAGCAGAAGGGGGGGAGACAATCAGCCCCAGCATTTT. Translated: CASRRGGDNQPQHF. J is TRBJ1-5 and V is TRBV7-2; weak D call: TRBD1 (6 bases). The CDR3 has 14 residues. V lost 6 bases and J lost 3, with 12 bases in between. Germline V gene sequence: CDR1 SGHTA, CDR2 FQGNSA.

This sequence joins TRBV5-5 and TRBJ2-7, with D possibly TRBD2 on 6 matching bases. In germline, CDR1 is SGHKS, CDR2 YYEKEE (reference sequence). Trimming removed 4 bases from V and 2 bases from J, with 16 bases in between. This CDR3 comprises 15 residues. This CDR3 reads CASSLRGTPTYEQYF. CDR3 bases: TGTGCCAGCAGCCTGCGCGGGACTCCCACCTACGAGCAGTACTTC.

The rearrangement uses TRBV5-1 and TRBJ2-7; D is perhaps TRBD1 (6 bases). CDR3 size: 15 residues. Germline lookup yields CDR1 SGHRS and CDR2 YFSETQ. With 4 bases removed from V and 5 bases from J, the gap between germline ends came to 19 bases. CDR3 loop: CASSPSTGTTNEQYF. In DNA form, the CDR3 reads TGCGCCAGCAGCCCCTCTACCGGGACAACGAACGAGCAGTACTTC. The variable domain in full, with the rest retrieved from reference TRBV5-1 and TRBJ2-7, is KAGVTQTPRYLIKTRGQQVTLSCSPISGHRSVSWYQQTPGQGLQFLFEYFSETQRNKGNFPGRFSGRQFSNSRSEMNVSTLELGDSALYLCASSPSTGTTNEQYFGPGTRLTVT.